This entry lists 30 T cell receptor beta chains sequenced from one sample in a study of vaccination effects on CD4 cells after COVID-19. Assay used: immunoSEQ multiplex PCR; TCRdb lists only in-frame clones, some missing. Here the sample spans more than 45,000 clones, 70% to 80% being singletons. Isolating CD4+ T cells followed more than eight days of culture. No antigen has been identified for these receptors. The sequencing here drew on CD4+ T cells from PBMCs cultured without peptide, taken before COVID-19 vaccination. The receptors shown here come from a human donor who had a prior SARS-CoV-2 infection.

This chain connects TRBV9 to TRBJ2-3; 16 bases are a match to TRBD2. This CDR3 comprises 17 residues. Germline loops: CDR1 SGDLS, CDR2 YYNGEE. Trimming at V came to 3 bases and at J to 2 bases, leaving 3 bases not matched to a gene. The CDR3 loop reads CASSAGTSGRATDTQYF. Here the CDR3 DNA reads TGTGCCAGCAGCGCAGGGACTAGCGGGAGGGCCACAGATACGCAGTATTTT. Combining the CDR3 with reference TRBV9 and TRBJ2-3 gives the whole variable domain DSGVTQTPKHLITATGQRVTLRCSPRSGDLSVYWYQQSLDQGLQFLIQYYNGEERAKGNILERFSAQQFPDLHSELNLSSLELGDSALYFCASSAGTSGRATDTQYFGPGTRLTVL.

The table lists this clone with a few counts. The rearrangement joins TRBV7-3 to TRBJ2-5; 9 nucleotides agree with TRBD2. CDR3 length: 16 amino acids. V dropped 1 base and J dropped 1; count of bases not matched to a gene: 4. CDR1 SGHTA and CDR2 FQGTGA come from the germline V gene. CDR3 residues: CASSLMAGGPQETQYF. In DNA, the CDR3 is TGTGCCAGCAGCTTAATGGCGGGGGGGCCCCAAGAGACCCAGTACTTC.

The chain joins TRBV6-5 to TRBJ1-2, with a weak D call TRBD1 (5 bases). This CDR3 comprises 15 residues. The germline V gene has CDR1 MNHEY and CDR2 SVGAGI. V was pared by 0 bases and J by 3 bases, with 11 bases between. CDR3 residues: CASSYSGHMDYGYTF. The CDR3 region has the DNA TGTGCCAGCAGTTACTCCGGACACATGGACTATGGCTACACCTTC.

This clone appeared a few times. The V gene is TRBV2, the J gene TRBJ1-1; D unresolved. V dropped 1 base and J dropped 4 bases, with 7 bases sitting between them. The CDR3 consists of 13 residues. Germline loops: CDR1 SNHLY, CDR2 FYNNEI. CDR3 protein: CASSEEGFTEAFF. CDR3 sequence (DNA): TGTGCCAGCAGTGAAGAGGGTTTCACTGAAGCTTTCTTT.

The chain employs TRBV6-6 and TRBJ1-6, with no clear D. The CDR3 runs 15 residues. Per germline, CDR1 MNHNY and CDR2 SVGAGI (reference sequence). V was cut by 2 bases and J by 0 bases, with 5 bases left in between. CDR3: CASSYASSYNSPLHF. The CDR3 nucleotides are TGTGCCAGCAGTTACGCTAGCTCCTATAATTCACCCCTCCACTTT.

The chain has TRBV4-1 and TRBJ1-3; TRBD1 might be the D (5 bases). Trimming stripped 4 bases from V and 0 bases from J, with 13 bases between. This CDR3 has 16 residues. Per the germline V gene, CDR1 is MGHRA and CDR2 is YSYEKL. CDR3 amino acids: CASSPWDLRSGNTIYF. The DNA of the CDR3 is TGCGCCAGCAGCCCCTGGGACTTGCGCTCTGGAAACACCATATATTTT.

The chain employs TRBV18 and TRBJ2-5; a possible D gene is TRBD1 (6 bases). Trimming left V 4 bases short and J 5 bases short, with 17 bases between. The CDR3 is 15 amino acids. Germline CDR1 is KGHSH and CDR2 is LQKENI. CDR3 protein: CASSQGTGQWETQYF. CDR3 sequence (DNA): TGTGCCAGCTCACAGGGGACGGGACAATGGGAGACCCAGTACTTC. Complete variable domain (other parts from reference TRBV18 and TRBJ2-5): NAGVMQNPRHLVRRRGQEARLRCSPMKGHSHVYWYRQLPEEGLKFMVYLQKENIIDESGMPKERFSAEFPKEGPSILRIQQVVRGDSAAYFCASSQGTGQWETQYFGPGTRLLVL.

CDR3 region: CASSPRTSGSSDTQYF. The CDR3, as DNA: TGTGCCAGCAGCCCCCGGACTAGCGGGAGTTCAGATACGCAGTATTTT. The V call is TRBV7-6, the J call TRBJ2-3; 13 bases are shared with TRBD2. From germline, CDR1 is SGHVS and CDR2 FNYEAQ. The length of the CDR3 is 16 residues. After removal of 5 bases from V and 4 bases from J, the junction contained 6 bases not matched to a gene.

CDR3 amino acids: CASSKRGEGSGELFF. The CDR3 DNA reads as TGTGCCAGCAGTAAACGAGGGGAGGGGAGCGGGGAGCTGTTTTTT. The chain recombines TRBV6-5 with TRBJ2-2; 7 bases fit TRBD2. Germline V gene lookup returns CDR1 MNHEY and CDR2 SVGAGI. The trim removed 5 bases at V and 7 bases at J, leaving 10 bases unmatched. This CDR3 has 15 amino acids.

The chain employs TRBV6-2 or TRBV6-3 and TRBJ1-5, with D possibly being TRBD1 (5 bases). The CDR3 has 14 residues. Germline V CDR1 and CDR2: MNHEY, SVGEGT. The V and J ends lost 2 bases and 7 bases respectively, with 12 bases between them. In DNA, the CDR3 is TGTGCCAGCAGTTACGTCCCAGGGTTACAGCCCCAGCATTTT. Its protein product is CASSYVPGLQPQHF.

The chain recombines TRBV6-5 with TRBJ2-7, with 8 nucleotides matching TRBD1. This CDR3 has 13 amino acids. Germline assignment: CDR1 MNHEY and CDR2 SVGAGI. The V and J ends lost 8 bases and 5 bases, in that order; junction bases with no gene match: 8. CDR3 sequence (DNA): TGTGCCAGCGGACGGACAGGGAACCACGAGCAGTACTTC. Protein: CASGRTGNHEQYF.

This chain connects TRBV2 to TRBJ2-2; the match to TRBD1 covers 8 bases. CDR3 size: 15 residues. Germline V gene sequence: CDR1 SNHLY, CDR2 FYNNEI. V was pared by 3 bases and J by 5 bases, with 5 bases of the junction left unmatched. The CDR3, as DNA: TGTGCCAGCAGTGACCAGGGGGCCAATACCGGGGAGCTGTTTTTT. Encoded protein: CASSDQGANTGELFF.

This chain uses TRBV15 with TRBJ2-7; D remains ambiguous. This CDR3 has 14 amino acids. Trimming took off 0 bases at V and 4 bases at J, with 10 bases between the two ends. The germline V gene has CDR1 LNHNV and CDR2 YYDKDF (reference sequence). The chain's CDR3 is CATSRDVGLYEQYF. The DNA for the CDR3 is TGTGCCACCAGCAGAGATGTAGGGCTATACGAGCAGTACTTC.

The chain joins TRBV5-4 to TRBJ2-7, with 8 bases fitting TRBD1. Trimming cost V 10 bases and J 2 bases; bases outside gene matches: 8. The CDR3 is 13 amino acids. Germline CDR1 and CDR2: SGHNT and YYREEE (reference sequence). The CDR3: CASHRQGTYEQYF. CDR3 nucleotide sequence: TGTGCCTCCCATAGACAGGGGACCTACGAGCAGTACTTC.

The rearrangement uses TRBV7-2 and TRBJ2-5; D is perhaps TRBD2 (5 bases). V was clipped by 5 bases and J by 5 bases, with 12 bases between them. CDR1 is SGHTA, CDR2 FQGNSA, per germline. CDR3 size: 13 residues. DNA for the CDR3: TGTGCCAGCAGCGACTACCTCCGGGAGACCCAGTACTTC. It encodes CASSDYLRETQYF.

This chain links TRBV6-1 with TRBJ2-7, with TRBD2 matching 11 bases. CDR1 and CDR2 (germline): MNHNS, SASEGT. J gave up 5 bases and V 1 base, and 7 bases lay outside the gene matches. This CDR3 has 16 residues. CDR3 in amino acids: CASSEVGLAGQNEQYF. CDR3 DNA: TGTGCCAGCAGTGAAGTAGGACTAGCGGGTCAAAACGAGCAGTACTTC.

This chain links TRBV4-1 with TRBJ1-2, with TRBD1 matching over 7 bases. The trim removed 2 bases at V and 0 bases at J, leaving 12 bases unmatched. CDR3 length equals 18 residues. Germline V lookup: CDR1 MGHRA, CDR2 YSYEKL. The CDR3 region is CASSQILRGTATNYGYTF. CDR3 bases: TGCGCCAGCAGCCAAATCCTTAGGGGGACAGCTACTAACTATGGCTACACCTTC.

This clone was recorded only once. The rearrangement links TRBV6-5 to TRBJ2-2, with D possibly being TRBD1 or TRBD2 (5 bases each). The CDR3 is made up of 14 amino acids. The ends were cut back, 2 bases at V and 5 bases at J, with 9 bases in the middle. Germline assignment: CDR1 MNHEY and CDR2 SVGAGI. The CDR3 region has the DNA TGTGCCAGCAGTTACCGGGGCGGGACCGGGGAGCTGTTTTTT. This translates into CASSYRGGTGELFF.

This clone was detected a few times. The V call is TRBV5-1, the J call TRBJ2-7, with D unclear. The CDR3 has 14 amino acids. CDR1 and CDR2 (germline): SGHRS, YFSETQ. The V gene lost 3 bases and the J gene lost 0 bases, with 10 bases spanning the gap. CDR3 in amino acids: CASSSWGSSYEQYF. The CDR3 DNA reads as TGCGCCAGCAGCTCCTGGGGTAGCTCCTACGAGCAGTACTTC.

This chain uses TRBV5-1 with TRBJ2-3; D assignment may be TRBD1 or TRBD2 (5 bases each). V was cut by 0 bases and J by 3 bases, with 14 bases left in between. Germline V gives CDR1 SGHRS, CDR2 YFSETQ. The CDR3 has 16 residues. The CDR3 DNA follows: TGCGCCAGCAGCTTGGTGCCGGGACCAGGTACAGATACGCAGTATTTT. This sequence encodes CASSLVPGPGTDTQYF.

CDR3 loop: CATSTRTRGNTGELFF. The DNA for the CDR3 is TGTGCCACCAGCACCCGGACTAGGGGGAACACCGGGGAGCTGTTTTTT. The chain is built from TRBV15 and TRBJ2-2, with 7 bases aligning to TRBD2. This CDR3 has 16 amino acids. The ends lost 4 bases at V and 1 base at J; junction bases unmatched: 6. Per germline, CDR1 LNHNV and CDR2 YYDKDF (reference sequence). The complete variable domain, with remaining parts taken from reference TRBV15 and TRBJ2-2, reads DAMVIQNPRYQVTQFGKPVTLSCSQTLNHNVMYWYQQKSSQAPKLLFHYYDKDFNNEADTPDNFQSRRPNTSFCFLDIRSPGLGDTAMYLCATSTRTRGNTGELFFGEGSRLTVL.

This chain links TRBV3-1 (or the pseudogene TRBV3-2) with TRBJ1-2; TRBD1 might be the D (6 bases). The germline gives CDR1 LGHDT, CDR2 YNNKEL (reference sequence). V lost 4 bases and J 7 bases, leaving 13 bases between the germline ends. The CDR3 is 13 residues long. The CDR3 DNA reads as TGTGCCAGCAGCCTCGTTGGAGGGGGTGGCTACACCTTC. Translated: CASSLVGGGGYTF.

CDR3 DNA sequence: TGTGCCAGCAGCTCGGACCCAAACACTGAAGCTTTCTTT. It yields the protein CASSSDPNTEAFF. The chain joins TRBV5-4 to TRBJ1-1; D unresolved. There are 13 residues in the CDR3. The V end was cut by 3 bases, the J end by 2 bases, with 8 bases between. The V gene's germline CDR1 is SGHNT and CDR2 YYREEE (reference sequence).

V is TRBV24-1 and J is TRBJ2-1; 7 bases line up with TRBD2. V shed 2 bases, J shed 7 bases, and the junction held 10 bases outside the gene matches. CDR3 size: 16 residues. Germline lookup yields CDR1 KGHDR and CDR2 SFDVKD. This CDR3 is CATSDSARDYGNEQFF. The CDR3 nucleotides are TGTGCCACCAGTGATTCGGCACGGGACTACGGGAATGAGCAGTTCTTC.

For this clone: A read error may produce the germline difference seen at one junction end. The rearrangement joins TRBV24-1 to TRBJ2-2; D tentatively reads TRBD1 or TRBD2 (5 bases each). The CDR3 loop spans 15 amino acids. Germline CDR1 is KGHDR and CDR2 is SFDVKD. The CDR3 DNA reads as TGTGCCACCCGTGATGGGGGAGCCAACACCGGGGAGCTGTTTTTT. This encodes CATRDGGANTGELFF.

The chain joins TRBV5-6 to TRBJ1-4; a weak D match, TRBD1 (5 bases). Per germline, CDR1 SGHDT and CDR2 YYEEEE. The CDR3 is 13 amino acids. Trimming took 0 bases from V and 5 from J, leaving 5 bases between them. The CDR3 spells CASSLDRNEKLFF. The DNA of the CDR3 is TGTGCCAGCAGCTTGGACAGGAATGAAAAACTGTTTTTT.

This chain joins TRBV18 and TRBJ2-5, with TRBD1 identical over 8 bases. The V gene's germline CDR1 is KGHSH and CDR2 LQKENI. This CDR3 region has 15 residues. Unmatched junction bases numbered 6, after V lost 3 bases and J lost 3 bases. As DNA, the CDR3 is TGTGCCAGCTCACCTCCGGAGACAGGGGAAGAGACCCAGTACTTC. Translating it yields CASSPPETGEETQYF.

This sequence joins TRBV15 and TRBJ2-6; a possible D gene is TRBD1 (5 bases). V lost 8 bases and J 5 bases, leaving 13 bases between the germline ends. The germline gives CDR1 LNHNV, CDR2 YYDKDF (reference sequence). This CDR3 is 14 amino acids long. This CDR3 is CATSDSVWANVLTF. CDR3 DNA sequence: TGTGCCACCTCCGACAGTGTCTGGGCCAACGTCCTGACTTTC.

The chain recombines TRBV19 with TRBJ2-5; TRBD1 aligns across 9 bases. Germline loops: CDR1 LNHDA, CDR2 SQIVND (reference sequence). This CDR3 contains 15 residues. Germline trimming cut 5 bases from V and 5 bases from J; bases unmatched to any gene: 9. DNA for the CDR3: TGTGCCAGTAGTGTACAGGGGGCTTTTTGGGAGACCCAGTACTTC. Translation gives CASSVQGAFWETQYF.

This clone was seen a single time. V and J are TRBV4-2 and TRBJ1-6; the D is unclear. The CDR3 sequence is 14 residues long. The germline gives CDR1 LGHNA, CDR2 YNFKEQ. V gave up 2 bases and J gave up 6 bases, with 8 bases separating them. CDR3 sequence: CASSQLVRNSPLHF. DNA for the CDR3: TGTGCCAGCAGCCAATTGGTTCGTAATTCACCCCTCCACTTT.